Described below is a single T cell receptor beta chain sequence and its context. The data are from a study of blood T cell repertoires in COVID-19. This table comes from immunoSEQ multiplex PCR, and its TCRdb copy is limited to in-frame clones, with some not included. In the table there are about 250,000 clones, 86% of which are singletons. V shed 5 bases and J shed 5 bases, with 9 bases lying between them. Germline-derived CDR1 and CDR2 are SEHNR and FQNEAQ (reference sequence). This CDR3 region has 12 residues. Sample: peripheral blood. This chain joins TRBV7-9 and TRBJ2-5, with a tentative D call TRBD1 (6 bases). The receptor's source is a woman aged 60 to 75 who had recovered from COVID-19. Here the CDR3 reads CASSTRGETQYF. CDR3 bases: TGTGCCAGCAGCACAAGGGGGGAGACCCAGTACTTC.